The present T cell receptor (beta chain) was sequenced within a study of T cells after posttransplantation cyclophosphamide. Sequencing was performed with immunoSEQ multiplex PCR; in TCRdb, only in-frame clones are kept and a portion is missing. This table holds about 21,000 clones, approximately 98% found once. The naive gate required viable CD3+CD4+ or CD3+CD8+ cells with CCR7+CD45RA+CD45RO-CD95-CD27+CD28+ phenotype. Study results and caveats: Skin or GI-infiltrating T cells shared few TRB sequences with blood.

On this clone: The antigen remains unidentified.

The V end lost 6 bases, the J end lost 2 bases, and 14 bases lay between the germline ends. The CDR3 is made up of 15 amino acids. Germline V CDR1 and CDR2: MNHEY, SMNVEV (reference sequence). This receptor was taken from a man aged 35 to 55 in good health, CMV-negative, and a related stem cell transplant donor. V and J are TRBV27 and TRBJ1-5; D is possibly TRBD1 (6 bases). Sequenced input: naive CD8+ T cells sorted from PBMCs. The CDR3 DNA sequence: TGTGCCAGCAGCTCAGGGGTTTGGGGCAATCAGCCCCAGCATTTT. Amino acid sequence: CASSSGVWGNQPQHF.